These 11 T cell receptor beta chains originate from one sample sequenced in a study of blood T cell repertoires in COVID-19. Clones were sequenced by immunoSEQ multiplex PCR, and TCRdb holds only the in-frame ones, with some missing. Seen here are hundreds of thousands of clones, roughly 90% observed once, and the top ten hold approximately 1.5%. The sequenced material came from PBMCs or T cells enriched from blood (not recorded which). These receptors originate from a woman aged 18-35 years who had been exposed to COVID-19.

The rearrangement joins TRBV6-5 to TRBJ1-4; D possibly corresponds to TRBD1 (5 bases). The CDR3 consists of 13 residues. Germline CDR1 and CDR2: MNHEY and SVGAGI. V lost 5 bases, J lost 8 bases, and 12 bases lay in between. Here the CDR3 reads CASSPGGYEKLFF. DNA for the CDR3: TGTGCCAGCAGTCCGGGGGGGTACGAAAAACTGTTTTTT.

The rearrangement uses TRBV28 and TRBJ2-5, with TRBD1 matching over 8 bases. The CDR3 spans 13 residues. CDR1 MDHEN and CDR2 SYDVKM come from the germline V gene. The V gene end was trimmed by 4 bases and the J gene end by 6 bases; junction bases not matched to a gene: 4. This chain's CDR3 is CASSSGGAKTQYF. DNA for the CDR3: TGTGCCAGCAGTTCAGGGGGCGCGAAGACCCAGTACTTC.

The chain recombines TRBV27 with TRBJ2-7, with 9 positions matching TRBD1. The CDR3 covers 14 residues. Germline-derived CDR1 and CDR2 are MNHEY and SMNVEV (reference sequence). With V trimmed by 5 bases and J by 4 bases, 6 bases remained unmatched. CDR3 in amino acids: CASSPQGAGYEQYF. The CDR3, as DNA: TGTGCCAGCAGTCCACAGGGGGCAGGGTACGAGCAGTACTTC.

This chain joins TRBV19 and TRBJ2-2; TRBD1 agrees at 8 bases. The V and J ends lost 9 bases and 2 bases, in that order; junction bases with no gene match: 5. Germline V lookup: CDR1 LNHDA, CDR2 SQIVND (reference sequence). The CDR3 sequence is 14 residues long. CDR3 in DNA: TGTGCCAGCGGGACAGGAGTCAACACCGGGGAGCTGTTTTTT. Translating it yields CASGTGVNTGELFF.

This chain links TRBV7-8 with TRBJ2-7, with 7 bases fitting TRBD2. CDR3 length: 18 residues. Germline V gene lookup returns CDR1 SGHVS and CDR2 FQNEAQ. The ends lost 1 base at V and 0 bases at J; junction bases unmatched: 12. Written as DNA, the CDR3 is TGTGCCAGCAGCTTAGAAGCGGGACCTCTCCATTTCTCCTACGAGCAGTACTTC. Protein sequence: CASSLEAGPLHFSYEQYF.

The rearrangement links TRBV6-5 to TRBJ2-5; 11 bases agree with TRBD2. Germline CDR1 MNHEY, CDR2 SVGAGI. Germline trimming cut 4 bases from V and 1 base from J; bases unmatched to any gene: 5. The CDR3 loop spans 16 amino acids. The CDR3 loop reads CASSLAGGTSQETQYF. The CDR3 DNA reads as TGTGCCAGCAGTTTAGCGGGGGGGACATCCCAAGAGACCCAGTACTTC.

The chain recombines TRBV18 with TRBJ2-7; no clear D gene. The V gene's germline CDR1 is KGHSH and CDR2 LQKENI. The CDR3 runs to 13 residues. Trimming removed 0 bases at V and 6 bases at J, with 9 bases between. The CDR3 coding sequence is TGTGCCAGCTCACCACCCTTGATAGCCGAGCAGTACTTC. Protein product: CASSPPLIAEQYF.

The V call is TRBV7-3, the J call TRBJ2-6; D not resolved. V lost 10 bases, J lost 0 bases, and 7 bases lay in between. The CDR3 extends over 13 amino acids. Germline V gene lookup returns CDR1 SGHTA and CDR2 FQGTGA. The CDR3 nucleotides read TGTGCCACCCAGTTCTCTGGGGCCAACGTCCTGACTTTC. It yields the protein CATQFSGANVLTF. Together with reference TRBV7-3 and TRBJ2-6, the CDR3 gives the full variable domain: GAGVSQTPSNKVTEKGKYVELRCDPISGHTALYWYRQSLGQGPEFLIYFQGTGAADDSGLPNDRFFAVRPEGSVSTLKIQRTERGDSAVYLCATQFSGANVLTFGAGSRLTVL.

The chain carries TRBV27 and TRBJ2-2, with a weak D call TRBD2 (5 bases). CDR1 is MNHEY and CDR2 is SMNVEV in the germline V gene (reference sequence). The germline V and J ends were trimmed by 3 bases and 0 bases, with 8 bases remaining between them. The CDR3 totals 15 residues. This CDR3 is CASSFGRANTGELFF. The CDR3 coding sequence is TGTGCCAGCAGTTTCGGGCGGGCGAACACCGGGGAGCTGTTTTTT.

The rearrangement uses TRBV10-1 and TRBJ2-1; 11 positions agree with TRBD2. V lost 4 bases to trimming and J lost 7 bases; unmatched junction nucleotides: 6. CDR3 size: 15 residues. The germline CDR1 and CDR2 sequences are WNHNN and SYGVQD (reference sequence). CDR3 region: CASSAGTSGRNEQFF. DNA for the CDR3: TGCGCCAGCAGTGCCGGGACTAGCGGTAGAAATGAGCAGTTCTTC.

The V gene is TRBV5-1, the J gene TRBJ1-1; D not resolved. Deletions cut 4 bases from V and 3 bases from J, with 10 bases between. The CDR3 consists of 13 residues. CDR1 and CDR2 from the germline V gene are SGHRS and YFSETQ. The CDR3 sequence: CASSSGPYTEAFF. The CDR3 DNA is TGCGCCAGCAGCAGCGGCCCGTACACTGAAGCTTTCTTT.